One and the same sample provided the 26 T cell receptor beta chains below, sequenced in a study of shared clonotypes between healthy human individuals. Libraries were prepared by immunoSEQ multiplex PCR; TCRdb keeps only in-frame clonotypes and omits some of them. The sample has some 2 million clones, roughly 95% seen once. The sequencing input was naive CD4+ T cells sorted from blood. Subset specified: CD45RA+ positively selected. The receptor source for this set is a man younger than 35 in good health.

This clone was counted a single time. In the same sample, other DNA sequences code for this CDR3. The V call is TRBV28, the J call TRBJ2-7; 7 bases agree with TRBD1. The germline gives CDR1 MDHEN, CDR2 SYDVKM. The V gene end was trimmed by 7 bases and the J gene end by 6 bases; junction bases not matched to a gene: 6. The CDR3 runs 12 residues. CDR3 sequence: CASTRQGGEQYF. In DNA, the CDR3 is TGTGCCAGCACCCGACAGGGCGGCGAGCAGTACTTC. Combining the CDR3 with reference TRBV28 and TRBJ2-7 gives the whole variable domain DVKVTQSSRYLVKRTGEKVFLECVQDMDHENMFWYRQDPGLGLRLIYFSYDVKMKEKGDIPEGYSVSREKKERFSLILESASTNQTSMYLCASTRQGGEQYFGPGTRLTVT.

As concerns this clone: Since a much larger clone is just one base distant, this may be a read error. Other DNA sequences in the same sample also yield this CDR3. The chain recombines TRBV30 with TRBJ2-1; D unresolved. Germline V CDR1 and CDR2: GTSNPN, SVGIG (reference sequence). V lost 1 base, J lost 15 bases, and 19 bases lay in between. This CDR3 spans 13 amino acids. This CDR3 is CAWSEPWTSLGFF. In nucleotides, the CDR3 is TGTGCCTGGAGTGAGCCTTGGACCAGTCTCGGGTTCTTC.

The chain couples TRBV4-3 to TRBJ1-5; 12 bases agree with TRBD1. The J segment lost 2 bases and the V segment lost 6 bases, leaving 11 bases of the junction unmatched. The V gene's germline CDR1 is LGHNA and CDR2 YSLEER. The CDR3 runs 18 residues. This chain's CDR3 is CASRPGQGAGLGNQPQHF. CDR3 in DNA: TGCGCCAGCAGGCCGGGACAGGGGGCGGGATTGGGCAATCAGCCCCAGCATTTT.

V is TRBV6-6 and J is TRBJ2-4, with D uncertain. CDR1 and CDR2 from the germline V gene are MNHNY and SVGAGI (reference sequence). Trimming took 5 bases from V and 0 from J, leaving 11 bases between them. The CDR3 runs to 15 residues. CDR3 nucleotide sequence: TGTGCCAGCAGTCCTGAAACGGTAGCCAAAAACATTCAGTACTTC. As protein: CASSPETVAKNIQYF.

The chain carries TRBV30 and TRBJ1-1; D is perhaps TRBD1 (5 bases). The germline V gene encodes CDR1 GTSNPN and CDR2 SVGIG (reference sequence). The CDR3 has 14 residues. V gave up 4 bases and J gave up 4 bases, with 16 bases separating them. The CDR3 DNA follows: TGTGCCTGGACCAGGGCAGGGTGGAGCACTGAAGCTTTCTTT. It translates to CAWTRAGWSTEAFF.

The J gene is TRBJ2-5, the V gene TRBV11-2; TRBD2 matches at 11 bases. CDR1 and CDR2 (germline): SGHAT, FQNNGV. V gave up 5 bases and J gave up 4 bases; unmatched junction bases: 12. The CDR3 has 17 residues. The CDR3 region is CASSPGLAGRERETQYF. The CDR3 coding sequence is TGTGCCAGCAGCCCTGGACTAGCGGGTCGAGAGAGAGAGACCCAGTACTTC.

The V gene is TRBV20-1, the J gene TRBJ1-1, with 7 bases that match TRBD1. The CDR3 covers 11 residues. Germline V CDR1 and CDR2: DFQATT, SNEGSKA (reference sequence). CDR3 protein: CSLTGSSEAFF. DNA for the CDR3: TGCAGCTTGACAGGGTCGTCTGAAGCTTTCTTT.

Concerning this clone: Other DNA sequences from this sample encode an identical CDR3 as well. The rearrangement joins TRBV9 to TRBJ2-5; no clear D. This CDR3 has 11 residues. The V gene's germline CDR1 is SGDLS and CDR2 YYNGEE. V dropped 4 bases and J dropped 4 bases, with 5 bases sitting between them. The CDR3 protein is CASSPPETQYF. As DNA, the CDR3 is TGTGCCAGCAGCCCTCCAGAGACCCAGTACTTC.

The chain employs TRBV30 and TRBJ1-1, with D possibly TRBD1 on 6 matching bases. The CDR3 runs to 14 residues. Deletions cut 4 bases from V and 5 bases from J, with 17 bases between. CDR1 GTSNPN and CDR2 SVGIG come from the germline V gene (reference sequence). CDR3 loop: CAWTITGGRTEAFF. The CDR3, as DNA: TGTGCCTGGACCATAACGGGGGGCAGGACTGAAGCTTTCTTT.

The V call is TRBV2, the J call TRBJ2-5; D is tentatively TRBD1 or TRBD2 (5 bases each). V was clipped by 0 bases and J by 2 bases, with 16 bases between them. The germline CDR1 and CDR2 sequences are SNHLY and FYNNEI. CDR3 length: 17 amino acids. The CDR3 nucleotides read TGTGCCAGCAGTGAAGCGCGAGGGGCCATTAATCAAGAGACCCAGTACTTC. This encodes CASSEARGAINQETQYF.

The chain employs TRBV9 and TRBJ2-2; D is unclear. In germline, CDR1 is SGDLS, CDR2 YYNGEE. This CDR3 contains 13 residues. V lost 2 bases to trimming and J lost 4 bases, with 6 bases between them. The CDR3 DNA reads as TGTGCCAGCAGCGTGTGGGTCACCGGGGAGCTGTTTTTT. Its protein is CASSVWVTGELFF.

The V call is TRBV11-2, the J call TRBJ1-5; D is possibly TRBD1 (6 bases). The CDR3 extends over 14 amino acids. V shed 8 bases and J shed 7 bases, with 18 bases lying between them. Germline CDR1 SGHAT, CDR2 FQNNGV. CDR3 in amino acids: CASLEGGGRQPQHF. DNA for the CDR3: TGTGCCAGCCTCGAAGGGGGGGGACGCCAGCCCCAGCATTTT. The variable domain in full, completed from reference TRBV11-2 and TRBJ1-5, reads EAGVAQSPRYKIIEKRQSVAFWCNPISGHATLYWYQQILGQGPKLLIQFQNNGVVDDSQLPKDRFSAERLKGVDSTLKIQPAKLEDSAVYLCASLEGGGRQPQHFGDGTRLSIL.

The chain combines TRBV9 with TRBJ1-1; D gene uncertain. Trimming took off 3 bases at V and 6 bases at J, with 12 bases between the two ends. CDR3 length equals 13 residues. The germline CDR1 and CDR2 sequences are SGDLS and YYNGEE. The CDR3 DNA is TGTGCCAGCAGCGATCGTGACTCGTCTGAAGCTTTCTTT. Encoded protein: CASSDRDSSEAFF. Supplemented by reference TRBV9 and TRBJ1-1, the full variable domain reads DSGVTQTPKHLITATGQRVTLRCSPRSGDLSVYWYQQSLDQGLQFLIQYYNGEERAKGNILERFSAQQFPDLHSELNLSSLELGDSALYFCASSDRDSSEAFFGQGTRLTVV.

The chain links TRBV10-3 to TRBJ2-2; D is perhaps TRBD2 (5 bases). This CDR3 is built from 14 residues. Germline lookup yields CDR1 ENHRY and CDR2 SYGVKD. V was trimmed by 2 bases and J by 6 bases, leaving 10 bases between them. CDR3 amino acids: CAISEPGLSGELFF. The CDR3 coding sequence is TGTGCCATCAGTGAGCCAGGACTGTCCGGGGAGCTGTTTTTT.

The genes are TRBV5-4 and TRBJ1-1; D might be TRBD1 (5 bases). Germline assignment: CDR1 SGHNT and CDR2 YYREEE (reference sequence). V dropped 5 bases and J dropped 1 base, with 9 bases sitting between them. The CDR3 length is 13 residues. In DNA, the CDR3 is TGTGCCAGCAGGGCGGACAAGAACACTGAAGCTTTCTTT. Translated, it gives CASRADKNTEAFF. Using reference TRBV5-4 and TRBJ1-1 for the parts outside the CDR3, the full variable domain is ETGVTQSPTHLIKTRGQQVTLRCSSQSGHNTVSWYQQALGQGPQFIFQYYREEENGRGNFPPRFSGLQFPNYSSELNVNALELDDSALYLCASRADKNTEAFFGQGTRLTVV.

This clone was seen just once. This sequence joins TRBV11-2 and TRBJ2-3; no definite D call. Germline CDR1 reads SGHAT; CDR2 reads FQNNGV. This CDR3 spans 12 amino acids. Trimming removed 2 bases at V and 6 bases at J, with 6 bases between. The CDR3: CASSLMWDTQYF. CDR3 DNA sequence: TGTGCCAGCAGCTTAATGTGGGATACGCAGTATTTT.

This chain joins TRBV9 and TRBJ2-2; D unclear. CDR1 SGDLS and CDR2 YYNGEE come from the germline V gene. V shed 0 bases and J shed 1 base, with 7 bases lying between them. The CDR3 spans 15 residues. The CDR3 DNA is TGTGCCAGCAGCGTAGAGTATGGGAACACCGGGGAGCTGTTTTTT. The encoded protein is CASSVEYGNTGELFF.

The chain combines TRBV6-5 with TRBJ1-3, with 7 bases aligning to TRBD1. This CDR3 contains 14 residues. Germline loops: CDR1 MNHEY, CDR2 SVGAGI. J gave up 2 bases and V 6 bases, and 4 bases lay outside the gene matches. CDR3 DNA sequence: TGTGCCAGCAGACCAACAGGGGCTGGAAACACCATATATTTT. Translation: CASRPTGAGNTIYF.

On this clone: This sample includes further DNA sequences coding for the same CDR3. The chain links TRBV10-3 to TRBJ1-2; 8 bases agree with TRBD1. Germline-derived CDR1 and CDR2 are ENHRY and SYGVKD. The CDR3 contains 11 residues. V dropped 7 bases and J dropped 8; count of bases not matched to a gene: 3. The CDR3 region has the DNA TGTGCCATCACAGGGGGCGGGGGCTACACCTTC. It specifies CAITGGGGYTF.

Regarding this clone: Other DNA sequences in this specimen translate into the identical CDR3. The gene calls are TRBV28 and TRBJ2-2, with D possibly called TRBD1 or TRBD2 (6 bases each). The V gene's germline CDR1 is MDHEN and CDR2 SYDVKM. This CDR3 is 14 amino acids long. Deletions cut 2 bases from V and 4 bases from J, with 8 bases between. CDR3 loop: CASSLGGRTGELFF. The CDR3 DNA sequence: TGTGCCAGCAGTTTAGGGGGGCGCACCGGGGAGCTGTTTTTT.

J is TRBJ2-4 and V is TRBV7-2, with D maybe TRBD2 (6 bases). Trimming stripped 5 bases from V and 6 bases from J, with 14 bases between. CDR3 size: 14 residues. Germline V gives CDR1 SGHTA, CDR2 FQGNSA. The CDR3 nucleotides read TGTGCCAGCAGCCCACGGGGGAGACGAAACATTCAGTACTTC. Protein sequence: CASSPRGRRNIQYF. Based on the CDR3 plus reference TRBV7-2 and TRBJ2-4, the full variable domain is GAGVSQSPSNKVTEKGKDVELRCDPISGHTALYWYRQSLGQGLEFLIYFQGNSAPDKSGLPSDRFSAERTGGSVSTLTIQRTQQEDSAVYLCASSPRGRRNIQYFGAGTRLSVL.

Concerning this clone itself: Relative to the germline gene, one junction end is altered; a read error may explain this. V is TRBV7-7 and J is TRBJ2-5, with D perhaps TRBD2 (6 bases). The CDR3 loop spans 14 amino acids. CDR1 SSHAT and CDR2 FNYEAQ come from the germline V gene (reference sequence). The CDR3 sequence is CASSRGNGGETQYF. For the CDR3, the DNA is TGTGCTAGCAGCCGCGGGAATGGAGGGGAGACCCAGTACTTC.

The genes are TRBV9 and TRBJ1-1, with TRBD1 identical over 8 bases. With 4 bases clipped from V and 3 bases from J, the junction kept 8 bases outside the gene matches. The V gene's germline CDR1 is SGDLS and CDR2 YYNGEE. CDR3 length: 15 amino acids. The CDR3 loop is CASSIQGVPDTEAFF. The CDR3 region has the DNA TGTGCCAGCAGCATACAGGGGGTGCCGGACACTGAAGCTTTCTTT.

This chain links TRBV11-2 with TRBJ2-5, with D possibly being TRBD1 (6 bases). Germline CDR1 SGHAT, CDR2 FQNNGV. CDR3 length equals 15 residues. Trimming pared 1 base from V and 2 bases from J, leaving 11 bases between. In DNA, the CDR3 is TGTGCCAGCAGCTTAGCTGGCAGGGGTCAAGAGACCCAGTACTTC. Residues: CASSLAGRGQETQYF.

The chain recombines TRBV7-6 with TRBJ1-4; TRBD1 matches 10 bases. Looked up from germline, CDR1 is SGHVS and CDR2 is FNYEAQ. Unmatched junction bases numbered 11, after V lost 5 bases and J lost 8 bases. This CDR3 is 16 amino acids long. As DNA, the CDR3 is TGTGCCAGCAGCCCCGGAAGACAGGGGGCTAGGGAAAAACTGTTTTTT. It encodes CASSPGRQGAREKLFF.

This clone was detected only once. J is TRBJ2-2 and V is TRBV18, with 15 bases identical to TRBD2. V shed 4 bases and J 0 bases; nucleotides not matched to a gene: 3. The CDR3 runs to 18 residues. The germline V gene has CDR1 KGHSH and CDR2 LQKENI. Here the CDR3 reads CASSHGLAGGPNTGELFF. The DNA of the CDR3 is TGTGCCAGCTCACACGGACTAGCGGGAGGGCCGAACACCGGGGAGCTGTTTTTT.